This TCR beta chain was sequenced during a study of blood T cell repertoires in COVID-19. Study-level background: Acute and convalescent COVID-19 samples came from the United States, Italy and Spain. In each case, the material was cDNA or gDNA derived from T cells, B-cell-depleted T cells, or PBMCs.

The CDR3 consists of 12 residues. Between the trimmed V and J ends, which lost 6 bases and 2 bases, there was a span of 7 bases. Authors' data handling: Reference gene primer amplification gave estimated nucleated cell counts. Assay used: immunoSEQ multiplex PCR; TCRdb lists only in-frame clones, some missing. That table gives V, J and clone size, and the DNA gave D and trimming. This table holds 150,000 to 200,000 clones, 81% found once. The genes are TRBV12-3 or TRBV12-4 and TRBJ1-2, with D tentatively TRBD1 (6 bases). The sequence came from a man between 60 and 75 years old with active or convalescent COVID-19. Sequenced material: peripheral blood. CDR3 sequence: CASRQGNYGYTF. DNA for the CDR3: TGTGCCAGCAGACAGGGAAACTATGGCTACACCTTC.